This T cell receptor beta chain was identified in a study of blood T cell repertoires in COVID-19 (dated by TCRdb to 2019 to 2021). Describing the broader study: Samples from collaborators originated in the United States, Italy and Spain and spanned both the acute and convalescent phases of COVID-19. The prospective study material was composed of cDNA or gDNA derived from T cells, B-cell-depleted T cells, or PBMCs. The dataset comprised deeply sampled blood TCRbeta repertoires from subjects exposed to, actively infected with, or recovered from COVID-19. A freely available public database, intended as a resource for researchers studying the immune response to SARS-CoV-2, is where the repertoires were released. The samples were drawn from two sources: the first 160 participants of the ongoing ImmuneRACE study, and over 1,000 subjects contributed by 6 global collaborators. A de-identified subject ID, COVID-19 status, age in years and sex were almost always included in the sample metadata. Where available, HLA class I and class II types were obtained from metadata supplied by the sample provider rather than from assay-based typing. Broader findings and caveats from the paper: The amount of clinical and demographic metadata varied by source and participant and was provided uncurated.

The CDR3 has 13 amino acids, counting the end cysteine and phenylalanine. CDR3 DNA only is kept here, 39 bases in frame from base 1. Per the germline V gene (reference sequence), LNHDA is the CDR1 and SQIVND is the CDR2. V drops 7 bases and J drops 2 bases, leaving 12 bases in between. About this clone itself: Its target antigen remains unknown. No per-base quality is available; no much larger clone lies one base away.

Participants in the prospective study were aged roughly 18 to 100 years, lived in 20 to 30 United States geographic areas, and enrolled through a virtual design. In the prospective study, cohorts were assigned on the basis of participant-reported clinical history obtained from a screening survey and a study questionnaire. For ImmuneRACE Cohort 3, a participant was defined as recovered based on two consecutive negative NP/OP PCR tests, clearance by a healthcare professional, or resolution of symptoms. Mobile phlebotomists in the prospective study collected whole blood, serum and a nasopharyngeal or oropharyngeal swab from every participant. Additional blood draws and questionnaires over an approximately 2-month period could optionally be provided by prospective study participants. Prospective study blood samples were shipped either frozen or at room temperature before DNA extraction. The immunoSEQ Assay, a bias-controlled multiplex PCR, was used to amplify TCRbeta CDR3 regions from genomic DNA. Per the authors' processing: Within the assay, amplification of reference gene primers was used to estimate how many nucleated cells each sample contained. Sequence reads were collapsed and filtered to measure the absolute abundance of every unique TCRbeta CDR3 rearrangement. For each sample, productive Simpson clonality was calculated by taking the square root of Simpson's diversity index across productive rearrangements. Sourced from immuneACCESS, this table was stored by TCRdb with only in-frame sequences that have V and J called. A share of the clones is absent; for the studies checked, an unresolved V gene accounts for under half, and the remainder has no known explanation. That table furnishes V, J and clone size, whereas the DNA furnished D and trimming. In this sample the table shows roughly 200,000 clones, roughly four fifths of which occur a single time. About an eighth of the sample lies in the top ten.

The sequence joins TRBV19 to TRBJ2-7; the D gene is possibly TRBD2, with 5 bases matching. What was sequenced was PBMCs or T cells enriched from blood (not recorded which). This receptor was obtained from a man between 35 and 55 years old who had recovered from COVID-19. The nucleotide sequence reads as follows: TGTGCCAGTATGGGGAGCAACCCCTACGAGCAGTACTTC. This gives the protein CASMGSNPYEQYF.